The T cell receptor (beta chain) described here comes from a study of cytomegalovirus exposure and HLA in healthy donors. Notes on this clone: What it recognizes is unknown.

Findings and caveats of the study: Later on, an analysis showed TCR association rates differing by HLA locus, with DRB1 the most and HLA-C the fewest.

The PCR contained 60 Vbeta and 13 Jbeta primers. Clones were sequenced by immunoSEQ multiplex PCR, and TCRdb holds only the in-frame ones, with some missing. Found here are 35,000 to 50,000 clones, about 60% of them singletons; the top ten hold roughly 8.9%. This CDR3 has 15 residues. The V end was cut by 0 bases, the J end by 6 bases, with 9 bases between. The germline V gene has CDR1 MGHRA and CDR2 YSYEKL. Despite likely unrecorded immune exposures, the donors were nominally healthy at the time of sampling. The sequenced material came from PBMCs. The source is a human donor in good health. The chain recombines TRBV4-1 with TRBJ1-6, with D hard to call. The CDR3, as DNA: TGCGCCAGCAGCCAAGAGGGAGGGTTTAATTCACCCCTCCACTTT. It yields the protein CASSQEGGFNSPLHF.